This T cell receptor beta chain is from a study of regulatory T cells in long-lasting Graves disease. As for time point: newly diagnosed GD, antithyroid drugs for less than 3 months. The authors made the TCR library using RNA they extracted from PBMCs. American Thyroid Association guidelines were used to diagnose Graves' disease. TCR beta libraries were built with iRepertoire HTBI primers and Arm-PCR of CDR3 regions. TCRdb re-called the multiplex PCR reads with MiXCR, one entry per CDR3 protein. The table lists under 250,000 distinct CDR3 sequences, around 20% of them singletons, with about 10% in the top ten. This clonotype was recorded many times. The V gene's germline CDR1 is KGHDR and CDR2 SFDVKD. V lost 3 bases and J lost 8; bases outside the gene matches: 9. The CDR3 consists of 15 residues. The data also belong to a second study, concerning T cells in Graves' hyperthyroidism and ophthalmopathy.

The specimen comprised peripheral blood mononuclear cells (PBMCs), sampled at new diagnosis, from a patient treated with antithyroid drugs. The sequence came from a woman aged 30 to 39 with Graves disease. The rearrangement links TRBV24-1 to TRBJ1-2; 9 nucleotides match TRBD1. The CDR3 coding sequence is TGTGCCACCAGTGATCAGACAGGGGGTACGGGAGGCTACACCTTC. Its translation: CATSDQTGGTGGYTF.